This TCR beta chain appears in the sequencing data of a study of early T cells in non-severe SARS-CoV-2 infection. Study details: Chains from this unsorted whole-blood bulk RNA could not be paired.

Unique molecular identifiers (one per individual cDNA molecule) were attached. Each CDR3 protein gets one entry after TCRdb re-called the 5' RACE reads with MiXCR. Seen here are tens of thousands of distinct CDR3 sequences, 3.5% to 4.5% observed once, and the top ten hold roughly 6%. Germline V gene lookup returns CDR1 SEHNR and CDR2 FQNEAQ (reference sequence). Between the trimmed V and J ends, which lost 2 bases and 6 bases, there was a span of 7 bases. The length of the CDR3 is 12 residues. This clonotype was detected ten times or more. The rearrangement links TRBV7-9 to TRBJ1-1, with D possibly being TRBD1 (6 bases). The specimen sequenced was whole blood. This receptor was taken from an adult who was a healthcare worker with PCR-confirmed SARS-CoV-2 infection or an uninfected control (not recorded which). The CDR3, as DNA: TGTGCCAGCAGCTTAAGGGGGTCTGAAGCTTTCTTT. Protein sequence: CASSLRGSEAFF.